A selection of T cell receptor beta chains follows, all from one sample in a study of cytomegalovirus exposure and HLA in healthy donors. The method was immunoSEQ multiplex PCR; TCRdb's version includes in-frame clones alone and lacks a portion of them. Among about 160,000 clones, 70% to 80% were seen once, and the ten largest hold approximately 2.3%. Sequenced input: PBMCs. These receptors all come from a man aged 50 or older in good health and CMV-seropositive. Each CDR3 is given with its conserved first and last residue. The D gene is left open where the match is weak. Rows may omit the clone size; those that give it use once, few, many or a size class.

DNA	CDR3	size	D	V	J
TGCGCCAGCAGTGGACAGGGGGACGAGCAGTACTTC	CASSGQGDEQYF	-	TRBD1	TRBV10-1	TRBJ2-7
TGTGCCAGCAGCGTGGGACTAGCGGGGGGACAAAATGAGCAGTTCTTC	CASSVGLAGGQNEQFF	-	TRBD2	TRBV9	TRBJ2-1
TGTGCCAGCAGCTTACAGGGAAACCAAGAGACCCAGTACTTC	CASSLQGNQETQYF	-	-	TRBV7-2	TRBJ2-5
TGTGCCAGCAGAGGTGGTGTCGGGGTGGTCACTGAAGCTTTCTTT	CASRGGVGVVTEAFF	-	-	TRBV6-5	TRBJ1-1
TGTGCCACTCGTCTGCGATCGGGGGAGCAGTACTTC	CATRLRSGEQYF	-	-	TRBV19	TRBJ2-7
TGTGCCAGCTCAATGTCCCAGGGGGTGGAGGAGACCCAGTACTTC	CASSMSQGVEETQYF	-	TRBD1	TRBV6-5	TRBJ2-5
TGTGCCAGCAGCCACTCTTTAGCGGGGGGACTGGAGACCCAGTACTTC	CASSHSLAGGLETQYF	-	TRBD2	TRBV7-3	TRBJ2-5
TGTGCCAGCATCCCTCCTGGACACACAGTCGCTTTCTTT	CASIPPGHTVAFF	-	-	TRBV11-2	TRBJ1-1
TGCGCCAGCAGCCAAGCTCCACTTACTAGCACAGATACGCAGTATTTT	CASSQAPLTSTDTQYF	few	-	TRBV4-3	TRBJ2-3
TGCGCCAGCAGCCAAGACCCCGGGGTGCAATACGGAAACACCATATATTTT	CASSQDPGVQYGNTIYF	-	-	TRBV4-3	TRBJ1-3
TGTGCCAGCTCACTAGGGACAGCTCCGAGCAATCAGCCCCAGCATTTT	CASSLGTAPSNQPQHF	-	TRBD1	TRBV18	TRBJ1-5
TGCGCCAGCTCGGAGGGGGCCTATGGAAACACCATATATTTT	CASSEGAYGNTIYF	-	TRBD1	TRBV4-3	TRBJ1-3
TGTGCTAGTGGCCAGGGACTCCCCAGCAATGAGCAGTTCTTC	CASGQGLPSNEQFF	-	-	TRBV12-5	TRBJ2-1
TGTGCCAGCAGATACGGACAGGACTTTGAAGCTTTCTTT	CASRYGQDFEAFF	few	TRBD1	TRBV28	TRBJ1-1
TGCGCCAGCAGCAGGGGCAGGGGGCGGTCGGACGGAGAGACCCAGTACTTC	CASSRGRGRSDGETQYF	few	TRBD1	TRBV5-1	TRBJ2-5
TGTGCCAGCAGTTCTTGGCGGGGCCAGGTTCACGAGCAGTACTTC	CASSSWRGQVHEQYF	-	-	TRBV27	TRBJ2-7
TGTGCCAGCAGCGCTTCGACAGGGAGTGCGGATACGCAGTATTTT	CASSASTGSADTQYF	-	TRBD1	TRBV5-5	TRBJ2-3
TGTGCCAGCAGCTCCAAGCATAGCAATCAGCCCCAGCATTTT	CASSSKHSNQPQHF	-	-	TRBV7-2	TRBJ1-5
TGTGCCAGCAGTCTTACAGGGTCTCCTTATGGCTACACCTTC	CASSLTGSPYGYTF	few	-	TRBV5-6	TRBJ1-2
TGTGCCAGCAGCTTGAAGGGACAGGGGGCGGCCATGGAGACCCAGTACTTC	CASSLKGQGAAMETQYF	once	TRBD1	TRBV5-4	TRBJ2-5
TGTGCCAGCAGCTTAGCGGGCGAAGCGGGGGAGCAGTTCTTC	CASSLAGEAGEQFF	-	TRBD2	TRBV7-2	TRBJ2-1
TGTGCCAGCAGTTACTCGACAGGGTCCGCCTACGAGCAGTACTTC	CASSYSTGSAYEQYF	-	TRBD1	TRBV6-5	TRBJ2-7
TGCAGCGTTGTAAGGTCTTGGGGCACCTACGAGCAGTACTTC	CSVVRSWGTYEQYF	-	-	TRBV29-1	TRBJ2-7
TGCAGCGCCCCAAGGGGGGGCGCAGGGACCCAGTACTTC	CSAPRGGAGTQYF	-	-	TRBV29-1	TRBJ2-5
TGTGCCACCAGCTCCCGCGGGGGGGCGGAGACCCAGTACTTC	CATSSRGGAETQYF	-	TRBD2	TRBV15	TRBJ2-5
TGTGCCAGCGGGACTAGCGGGGGAAAGACCCAGTACTTC	CASGTSGGKTQYF	-	TRBD2	TRBV9	TRBJ2-5
TGTGTGGCCGCAGGGACAGGGTCCAATGAGCAGTTCTTC	CVAAGTGSNEQFF	-	TRBD1	TRBV6-5	TRBJ2-1
TGTGCCAGTAGTATAAGGGAGGCGGGCCGTAATGAAAAACTGTTTTTT	CASSIREAGRNEKLFF	-	-	TRBV19	TRBJ1-4
TGTGCCAGCAGTAGAGTAGGGGGCGACTATGGCTACACCTTC	CASSRVGGDYGYTF	once	TRBD1	TRBV6-6	TRBJ1-2
TGTGCCAGCAGCTCCCGACAGGGGGGGATAGATACGCAGTATTTT	CASSSRQGGIDTQYF	-	TRBD1	TRBV7-3	TRBJ2-3
TGTGCCAGTAGTATATTGACTGCCAATCAGCCCCAGCATTTT	CASSILTANQPQHF	-	-	TRBV19	TRBJ1-5
TGCGCCAGCAGCCAAGACTGGGCGGGGAATCAGCCCCAGCATTTT	CASSQDWAGNQPQHF	-	-	TRBV4-3	TRBJ1-5
TGTGCCAGCAGCTTAAGGACTAAAAAGTACTTC	CASSLRTKKYF	-	-	TRBV7-2	TRBJ2-4
TGCGCCAGCAGCCAAGACGGGGGGCTTGGAAACATTCAGTACTTC	CASSQDGGLGNIQYF	-	-	TRBV4-3	TRBJ2-4
TGTGCCAGCAGTCCCGGGGACATCAACTACAATGAGCAGTTCTTC	CASSPGDINYNEQFF	-	-	TRBV27	TRBJ2-1
TGTGCCAGCAACTTGTTCCCGACAGGGGAAGCTTTCTTT	CASNLFPTGEAFF	-	TRBD1	TRBV27	TRBJ1-1
TGCAGCGGCCGGGACAGGGGACACGAGCAGTACTTC	CSGRDRGHEQYF	-	TRBD1	TRBV29-1	TRBJ2-7
TGTGCCAGCAGTTTATCGTATGGGGGCGATTTGAAGCAGTACTTC	CASSLSYGGDLKQYF	-	-	TRBV27	TRBJ2-5
TGTGCCGTCCAGGGGAGATATGGCTACACCTTC	CAVQGRYGYTF	-	-	TRBV27	TRBJ1-2
TGTGCCAGCAGTGAAAAGGGGAATGGGAAGGGCTACACCTTC	CASSEKGNGKGYTF	-	-	TRBV6-1	TRBJ1-2
TGTGCCAGCATCACGGGACAGGGGAGAACTGAAGCTTTCTTT	CASITGQGRTEAFF	few	TRBD1	TRBV28	TRBJ1-1
TGCGCCAGCAGCCCAGGCGTGTACGAGCAGTACTTC	CASSPGVYEQYF	few	-	TRBV5-1	TRBJ2-7
TGTGCCAGCAGTTCCATCAAGAGCGGGCGGGGCAATGAGCAGTTCTTC	CASSSIKSGRGNEQFF	-	-	TRBV28	TRBJ2-1
TGTGCCAGCAGAGTTAGCGGGGGGTACCAAGAGACCCAGTACTTC	CASRVSGGYQETQYF	-	TRBD2	TRBV2	TRBJ2-5
TGTGCCAGCAGCTGGATGACAGGGGACGAGCAGTTCTTC	CASSWMTGDEQFF	once	TRBD1	TRBV5-5	TRBJ2-1
TGTGCCAGCTCTCGAACTAGCGGCGTTCGGGGCACAGATACGCAGTATTTT	CASSRTSGVRGTDTQYF	-	TRBD2	TRBV18	TRBJ2-3
TGTGCCAGCAGCTTATCGGTGGGGGTGGGACAGGGAATGGGAGAGCAGTACTTC	CASSLSVGVGQGMGEQYF	-	TRBD1	TRBV7-6	TRBJ2-7
TGTGCCAGCAGTTTGGGGGCATGGATCAATCAGCCCCAGCATTTT	CASSLGAWINQPQHF	-	-	TRBV5-8	TRBJ1-5
TGTGCCAGCAGCGTAGAGACAAGCACAGATACGCAGTATTTT	CASSVETSTDTQYF	-	-	TRBV9	TRBJ2-3
TGTGCCAGCAGCCAAGGAGTTAGCGGGGGGGGCCCATATGAGCAGTTCTTC	CASSQGVSGGGPYEQFF	-	TRBD2	TRBV14	TRBJ2-1
TGCGCCAGCAGCTTGGCGGGACTACGTTCAGAGACCCAGTACTTC	CASSLAGLRSETQYF	-	TRBD2	TRBV5-1	TRBJ2-5
TGTGCCAGCAGTTTAAGTGGTACCGATAGCTCCTACGAGCAGTACTTC	CASSLSGTDSSYEQYF	-	-	TRBV27	TRBJ2-7
TGTGCCAGCAGCTTGGAGTGGCGGGGGCCGGTTGAGACCCAGTACTTC	CASSLEWRGPVETQYF	-	-	TRBV5-4	TRBJ2-5
TGTGCCAGCAGTCCCACCGGGACAGGGATTAATTCACCCCTCCACTTT	CASSPTGTGINSPLHF	-	TRBD1	TRBV28	TRBJ1-6
TGTGCCAGTAGTATAGTGGCAGGGTTGAGCAATCAGCCCCAGCATTTT	CASSIVAGLSNQPQHF	-	-	TRBV19	TRBJ1-5
TGCGCCAGCAGCCAAGAACCGGACCAAGAGACCCAGTACTTC	CASSQEPDQETQYF	-	-	TRBV4-1	TRBJ2-5
TGTGCCAGCAGTCTGAGACAGAAGAAATACAATGAGCAGTTCTTC	CASSLRQKKYNEQFF	-	-	TRBV27	TRBJ2-1